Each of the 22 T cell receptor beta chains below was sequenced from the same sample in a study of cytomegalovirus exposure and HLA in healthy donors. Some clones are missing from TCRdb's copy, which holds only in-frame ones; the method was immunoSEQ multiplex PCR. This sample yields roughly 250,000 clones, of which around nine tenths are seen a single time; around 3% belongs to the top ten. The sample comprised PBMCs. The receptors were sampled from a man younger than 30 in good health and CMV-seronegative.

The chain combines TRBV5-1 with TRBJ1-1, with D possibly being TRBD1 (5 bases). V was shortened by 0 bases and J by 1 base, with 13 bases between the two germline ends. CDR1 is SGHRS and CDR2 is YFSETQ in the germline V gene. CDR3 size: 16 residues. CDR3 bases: TGCGCCAGCAGCTTGGACCCGCGGGGCTGGAACACTGAAGCTTTCTTT. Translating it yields CASSLDPRGWNTEAFF.

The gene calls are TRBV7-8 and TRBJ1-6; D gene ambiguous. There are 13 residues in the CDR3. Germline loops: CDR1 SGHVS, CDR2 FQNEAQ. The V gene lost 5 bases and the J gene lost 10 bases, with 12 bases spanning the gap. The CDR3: CASSLARESPLHF. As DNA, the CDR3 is TGTGCCAGCAGCCTCGCCCGGGAATCACCCCTCCACTTT.

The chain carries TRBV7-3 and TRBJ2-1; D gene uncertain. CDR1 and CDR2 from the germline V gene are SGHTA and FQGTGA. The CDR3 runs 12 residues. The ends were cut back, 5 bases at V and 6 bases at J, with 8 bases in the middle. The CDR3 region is CASSKTGNEQFF. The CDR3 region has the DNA TGTGCCAGCAGCAAGACGGGCAATGAGCAGTTCTTC.

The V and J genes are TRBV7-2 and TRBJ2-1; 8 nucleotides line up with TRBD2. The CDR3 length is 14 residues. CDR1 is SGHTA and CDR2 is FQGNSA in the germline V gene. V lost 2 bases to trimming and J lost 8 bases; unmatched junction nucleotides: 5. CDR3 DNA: TGTGCCAGCAGCTTAAGCGGGGGTACCGATGAGCAGTTCTTC. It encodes CASSLSGGTDEQFF.

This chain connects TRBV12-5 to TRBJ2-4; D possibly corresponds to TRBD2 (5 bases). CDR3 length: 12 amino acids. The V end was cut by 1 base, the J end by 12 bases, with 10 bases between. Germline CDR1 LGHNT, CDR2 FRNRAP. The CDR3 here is CASGLAGLPQYF. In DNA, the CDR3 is TGTGCTAGTGGTTTGGCCGGACTCCCTCAGTACTTC.

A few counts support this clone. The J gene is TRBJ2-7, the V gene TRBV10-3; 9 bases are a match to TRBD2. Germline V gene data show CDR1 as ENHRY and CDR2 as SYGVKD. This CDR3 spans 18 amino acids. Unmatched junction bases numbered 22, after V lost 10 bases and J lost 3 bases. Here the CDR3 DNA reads TGTGCCAGGAAACCGCTTAGCGGGAGAAACGCTAGAAGCTACGAGCAGTACTTC. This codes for CARKPLSGRNARSYEQYF.

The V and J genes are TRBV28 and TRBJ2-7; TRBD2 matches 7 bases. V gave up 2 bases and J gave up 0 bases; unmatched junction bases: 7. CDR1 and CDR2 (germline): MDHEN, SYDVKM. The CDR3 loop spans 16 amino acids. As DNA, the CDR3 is TGTGCCAGCAGTTTAATGGGGGAGGGCTCCTCCTACGAGCAGTACTTC. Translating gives CASSLMGEGSSYEQYF.

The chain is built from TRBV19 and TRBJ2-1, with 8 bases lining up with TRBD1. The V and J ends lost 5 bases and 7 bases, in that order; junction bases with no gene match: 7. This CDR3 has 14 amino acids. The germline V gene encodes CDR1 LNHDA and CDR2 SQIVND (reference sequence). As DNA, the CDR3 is TGTGCCAGTAGTCGGACAGGGCCTGGAAATGAGCAGTTCTTC. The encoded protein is CASSRTGPGNEQFF.

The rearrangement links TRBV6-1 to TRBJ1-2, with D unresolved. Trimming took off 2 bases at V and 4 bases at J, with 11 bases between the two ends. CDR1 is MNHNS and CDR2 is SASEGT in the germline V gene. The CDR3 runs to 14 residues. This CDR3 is CASSEMAVSYGYTF. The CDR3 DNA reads TGTGCCAGCAGTGAAATGGCGGTATCCTATGGCTACACCTTC.

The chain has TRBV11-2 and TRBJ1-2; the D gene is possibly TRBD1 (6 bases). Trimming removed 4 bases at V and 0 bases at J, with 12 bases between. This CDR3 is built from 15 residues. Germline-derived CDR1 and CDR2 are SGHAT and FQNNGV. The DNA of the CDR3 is TGTGCCAGCAGCTCTTGGACAGAGTCTAACTATGGCTACACCTTC. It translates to CASSSWTESNYGYTF.

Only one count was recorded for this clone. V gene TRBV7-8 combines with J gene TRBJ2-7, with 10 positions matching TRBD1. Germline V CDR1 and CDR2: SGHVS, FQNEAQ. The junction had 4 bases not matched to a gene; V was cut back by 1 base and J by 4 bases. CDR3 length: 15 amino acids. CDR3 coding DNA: TGTGCCAGCAGCTTAGGGGGGGACAGGGGATACGAGCAGTACTTC. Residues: CASSLGGDRGYEQYF.

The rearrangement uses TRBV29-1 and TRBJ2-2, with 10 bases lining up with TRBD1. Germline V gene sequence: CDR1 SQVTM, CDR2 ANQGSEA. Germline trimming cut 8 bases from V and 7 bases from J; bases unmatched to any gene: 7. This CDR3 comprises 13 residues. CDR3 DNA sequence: TGCAGCCACCGGACAGGGGGTGACGGGGAGCTGTTTTTT. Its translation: CSHRTGGDGELFF.

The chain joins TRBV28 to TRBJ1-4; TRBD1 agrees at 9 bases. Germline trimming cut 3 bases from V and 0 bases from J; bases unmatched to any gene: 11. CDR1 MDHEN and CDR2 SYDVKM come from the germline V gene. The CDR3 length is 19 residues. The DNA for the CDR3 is TGTGCCAGCAGTTTGCGTTTTCACAGGGGGCTTGCAACTAATGAAAAACTGTTTTTT. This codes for CASSLRFHRGLATNEKLFF.

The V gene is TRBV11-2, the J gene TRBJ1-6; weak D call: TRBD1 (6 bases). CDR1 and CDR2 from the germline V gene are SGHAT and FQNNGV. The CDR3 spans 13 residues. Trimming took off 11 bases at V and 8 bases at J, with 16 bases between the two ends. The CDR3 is CASRGGPYSPLHF. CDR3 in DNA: TGTGCCTCCCGGGGGGGGCCGTATTCACCCCTCCACTTT.

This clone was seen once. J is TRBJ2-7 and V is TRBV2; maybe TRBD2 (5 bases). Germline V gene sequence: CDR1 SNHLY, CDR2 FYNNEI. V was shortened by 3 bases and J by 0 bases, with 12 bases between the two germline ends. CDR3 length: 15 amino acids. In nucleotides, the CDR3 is TGTGCCAGCAGTGAGGGCGGGCGGGCCTCCTACGAGCAGTACTTC. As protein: CASSEGGRASYEQYF.

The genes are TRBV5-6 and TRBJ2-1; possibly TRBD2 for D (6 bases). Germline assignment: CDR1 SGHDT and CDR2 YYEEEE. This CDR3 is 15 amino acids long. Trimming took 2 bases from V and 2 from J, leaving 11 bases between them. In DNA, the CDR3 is TGTGCCAGCAGCTTCTCGGGCGGGGCCTACAATGAGCAGTTCTTC. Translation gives CASSFSGGAYNEQFF.

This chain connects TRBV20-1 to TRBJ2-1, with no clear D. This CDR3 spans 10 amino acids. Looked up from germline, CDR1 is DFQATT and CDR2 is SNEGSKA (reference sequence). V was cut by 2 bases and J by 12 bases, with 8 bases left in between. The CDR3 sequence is CSARTYSQFF. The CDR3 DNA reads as TGCAGTGCTAGAACCTACTCGCAGTTCTTC.

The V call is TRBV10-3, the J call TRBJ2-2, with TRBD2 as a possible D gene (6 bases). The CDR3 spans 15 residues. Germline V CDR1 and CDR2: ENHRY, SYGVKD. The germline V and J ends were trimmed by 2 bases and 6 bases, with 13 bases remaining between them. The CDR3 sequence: CAISESLLAAGELFF. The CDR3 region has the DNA TGTGCCATCAGTGAGAGTTTACTAGCTGCCGGGGAGCTGTTTTTT.

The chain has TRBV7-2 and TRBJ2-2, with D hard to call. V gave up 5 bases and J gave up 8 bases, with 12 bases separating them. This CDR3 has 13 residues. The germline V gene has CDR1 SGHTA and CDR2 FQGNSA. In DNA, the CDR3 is TGTGCCAGCAGCCCTAATCCTCGGGGGGAGCTGTTTTTT. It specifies CASSPNPRGELFF.

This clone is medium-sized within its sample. The CDR3 loop reads CASSLLRGSEKLFF. In DNA, the CDR3 is TGTGCCAGCAGTTTACTTAGGGGGAGTGAAAAACTGTTTTTT. The chain combines TRBV27 with TRBJ1-4, with a weak D call TRBD1 (6 bases). This CDR3 spans 14 amino acids. The germline V gene encodes CDR1 MNHEY and CDR2 SMNVEV (reference sequence). Trimming pared 2 bases from V and 7 bases from J, leaving 11 bases between.

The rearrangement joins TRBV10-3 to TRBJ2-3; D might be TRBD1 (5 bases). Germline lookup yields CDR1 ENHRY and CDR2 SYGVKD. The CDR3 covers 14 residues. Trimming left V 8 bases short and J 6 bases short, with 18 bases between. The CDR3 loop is CAILKDTQGDTQYF. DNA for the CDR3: TGTGCCATCTTGAAGGACACACAAGGGGATACGCAGTATTTT.

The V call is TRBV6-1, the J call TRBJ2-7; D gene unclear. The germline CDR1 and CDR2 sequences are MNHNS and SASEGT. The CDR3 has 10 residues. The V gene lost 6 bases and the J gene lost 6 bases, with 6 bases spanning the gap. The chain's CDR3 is CASRAGEQYF. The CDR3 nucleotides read TGTGCCAGCAGAGCAGGCGAGCAGTACTTC.